This TCR beta chain was found in a study of beta chain features in type 1 diabetes (dated by TCRdb to the late 2010s). Turning to the overall study: No differences in mean age, gender distribution, total cell number or subset yield were found between patients and healthy donors. A total of 107,917,701 sorted cells were examined across all samples, and RNA yield correlated strongly with the number of cells per subset. The study compared the TCRB repertoires of sorted circulating CD4+ T cell subsets in recently diagnosed type 1 diabetes patients with those in matched healthy donors. Regulatory and stem cell-like memory subsets were obtained from only 8 patients and roughly 8 healthy donors, while naive and central memory subsets were obtained from all 30 or so donors. On the study overall, not on this receptor specifically: HLA sub-analyses involved small numbers of individuals, so any influence of HLA type on TCRB rearrangement remained unresolved. At VDJ recombination sites, type 1 diabetes patients had fewer insertions and more deleted nucleotides, which implies abnormalities in thymic rearrangement. Naive, central memory and regulatory TCRB repertoires appeared more similar among patients than among healthy donors. Because cDNA was sequenced instead of genomic DNA, activated cells with high expression could be over-represented, although the groups did not differ in activation or CD3 levels. Type 1 diabetes patients showed a moderate but significant shortening of TCRB CDR3 length in all four CD4+ subsets. PCR might favor shorter templates, but patient and control samples were amplified and corrected together, so any skew would affect both groups equally.

Each donor gave one peripheral blood draw, roughly 110 mL on average, collected into heparinised tubes. Naive, central memory, regulatory and stem cell-like memory CD4+ T cells were sorted on a BD FACSAria II using a panel including CD45RO, CCR7, CD25, CD127, CD95 and CD27. A purity above 95% was achieved for all sorted populations. Right away, PBMCs were isolated by Lymphoprep density gradient centrifugation and were stained directly, with no culture step. Samples were stained and sorted in pairs, with one healthy donor and one patient per experiment, so that batch effects were minimized. The entire isolated RNA was reverse transcribed using the High Capacity cDNA Reverse Transcription Kit, and thus expressed TCRB transcripts were sequenced. Deep immunoSEQ sequencing was performed on naive, central memory and regulatory T cell samples, with an average of roughly 3.3 million total reads per sample. Sorted cells were lysed in RLT buffer, and RNA was extracted using DNase-treated RNeasy Micro or Mini kits according to cell number. To prevent cross-contamination, every cell subset was processed on its own, while patient and healthy donor samples were processed together. Using the immunoSEQ multiplex PCR, TCRB sequences were amplified from cDNA into 87-bp fragments spanning the CDR3 region. The amplicons were sequenced using the Illumina HiSeq platform. Per the authors' processing: PCR bias was computationally corrected using synthetic template baselines, reads within Hamming distance 2 were collapsed, and singletons that could not be merged were discarded. Reads were aligned to IMGT to assign V, D and J genes, CDR3 length, and insertions or deletions at six rearrangement sites. Within each subset, clonotype counts were normalized to sorted cell number, after which true diversity and Gini coefficients were computed with the tcR R package. The overlap coefficient, calculated on TCRB nucleotide sequences, was used to measure repertoire sharing. TCRdb limited this immuneACCESS table to in-frame rearrangements with V and J called. A share of clones is missing; checked studies link under half to unresolved V genes, and the rest is unexplained. The V and J calls and clone size are taken from that table; D and trimming were inferred from the DNA. This sample gives some 360,000 clones in total; over 8.5% of them show up just once. About 0.6% of the sample belongs to the ten largest clones.

Only a few counts were recorded for this clone. No cognate antigen has been identified for it. Base-call qualities are not available, and no considerably larger clone is one nucleotide away. The CDR3, from cysteine to phenylalanine, totals 14 residues. Only the CDR3 part of the read is kept: 42 bases, read in frame from the first base. CDR1 and CDR2, per the germline V gene (reference sequence), are SEHNR and FQNEAQ. Trimming takes 5 bases off V and 3 bases off J; junction bases not matched to a gene: 6. The sequence was collected from a young man with type 1 diabetes. This chain joins TRBV7-9 to TRBJ2-5, and 7 junction bases match TRBD1. The specimen was central memory CD4+ T cells from blood. The CDR3 loop reads CASSLGGRKETQYF. The nucleotide sequence is TGTGCCAGCAGCCTAGGGGGCCGCAAAGAGACCCAGTACTTC.